This entry is about one T cell receptor beta chain. What it recognizes is unknown. These data are taken from a study of T cells after posttransplantation cyclophosphamide. The study's findings and limits: TRB overlap between skin or GI tissue T cells and blood was limited. Later post-transplant blood repertoires were often dominated by donor CD8+ memory clones. Recipient CMV seropositivity and CMV reactivation strongly tracked TRB clonality.

The related graft donor's blood sample was taken on the day of bone marrow donation. The ends lost 10 bases at V and 2 bases at J; junction bases unmatched: 9. Germline V gives CDR1 SNHLY, CDR2 FYNNEI. This CDR3 spans 15 amino acids. Generated by immunoSEQ multiplex PCR, the TCRdb table keeps only in-frame clones and is missing some. The table has more than 20,000 clones, almost 75% seen once. This chain connects TRBV2 to TRBJ2-5; TRBD1 matches 11 bases. The sample comprised memory CD4+ T cells sorted from PBMCs. The source of this sequence is a woman aged 55-70 years in good health, CMV-negative, and a related stem cell transplant donor. The CDR3 region has the DNA TGTGCCACCCAGACAGGGACAGGGGGGCAAGAGACCCAGTACTTC. This codes for CATQTGTGGQETQYF. The complete variable domain, with remaining parts taken from reference TRBV2 and TRBJ2-5, reads EPEVTQTPSHQVTQMGQEVILRCVPISNHLYFYWYRQILGQKVEFLVSFYNNEISEKSEIFDDQFSVERPDGSNFTLKIRSTKLEDSAMYFCATQTGTGGQETQYFGPGTRLLVL.